One and the same sample provided the 13 T cell receptor beta chains below, sequenced in a study of cytomegalovirus exposure and HLA in healthy donors. PCR used 60 Vbeta primers and 13 Jbeta primers. Sequenced by immunoSEQ multiplex PCR; TCRdb stores in-frame clones only, minus some. The sample carries more than 140,000 clones, about three fifths recorded once. The sample was PBMCs. The receptors were gathered from a woman aged 25 to 39 in good health and CMV-seropositive.

V and J are TRBV6-1 and TRBJ2-5; maybe TRBD2 (5 bases). CDR3 length equals 13 residues. Germline V gives CDR1 MNHNS, CDR2 SASEGT. Trimming left V 8 bases short and J 3 bases short, with 13 bases between. The CDR3 DNA reads as TGTGCCAGCCTAATAACCGGGAAAGAGACCCAGTACTTC. It is translated as CASLITGKETQYF.

This clone was detected only a few times. This rearrangement joins TRBV28 to TRBJ2-5, with D maybe TRBD2 (6 bases). The CDR3 loop spans 17 amino acids. V was pared by 5 bases and J by 3 bases, with 22 bases between. Germline CDR1 reads MDHEN; CDR2 reads SYDVKM. The CDR3 region has the DNA TGTGCCAGCAGTCCCAGGATTGGCGGGATAGCGGAAGAGACCCAGTACTTC. Residues: CASSPRIGGIAEETQYF.

The CDR3 coding sequence is TGTGCCAGTAGTGGAAACAGGTATCAGCCCCAGCATTTT. Its protein is CASSGNRYQPQHF. V and J are TRBV19 and TRBJ1-5; tentative D call: TRBD1 (5 bases). This CDR3 contains 13 residues. V dropped 5 bases and J dropped 5 bases, with 10 bases sitting between them. Looked up from germline, CDR1 is LNHDA and CDR2 is SQIVND (reference sequence).

This chain uses TRBV6-5 with TRBJ1-4; D might be TRBD1 (5 bases). Trimming took off 3 bases at V and 8 bases at J, with 13 bases between the two ends. The CDR3 totals 14 residues. Germline lookup yields CDR1 MNHEY and CDR2 SVGAGI. The DNA for the CDR3 is TGTGCCAGCAGTTATTTGCAGGGTTGGGAAAAACTGTTTTTT. This sequence encodes CASSYLQGWEKLFF.

CDR3 nucleotide sequence: TGTGCCATCAGTACTCTCACAGGGGCCGGGGACAATGAGCAGTTCTTC. Protein: CAISTLTGAGDNEQFF. The chain has TRBV10-3 and TRBJ2-1, with TRBD1 identical over 7 bases. Germline V CDR1 and CDR2: ENHRY, SYGVKD. CDR3 size: 16 residues. With 5 bases clipped from V and 5 bases from J, the junction kept 12 bases outside the gene matches.

This chain links TRBV4-2 with TRBJ2-6; D might be TRBD1 (6 bases). The CDR3 loop spans 15 amino acids. The germline V gene has CDR1 LGHNA and CDR2 YNFKEQ. Between the trimmed V and J ends, which lost 5 bases and 1 base, there was a span of 9 bases. In DNA form, the CDR3 reads TGTGCCAGCAGCTCTACAGGGTCTGGGGCCAACGTCCTGACTTTC. Translated: CASSSTGSGANVLTF.

V is TRBV7-8 and J is TRBJ2-5; D might be TRBD1 (6 bases). V was shortened by 2 bases and J by 4 bases, with 14 bases between the two germline ends. Germline values: CDR1 SGHVS, CDR2 FQNEAQ. CDR3 size: 15 residues. The CDR3 DNA is TGTGCCAGCAGCTTAACGGCGCAGGGGTCAGAGACCCAGTACTTC. This translates into CASSLTAQGSETQYF.

V is TRBV19 and J is TRBJ1-5; D may be TRBD1 (6 bases). Germline CDR1 reads LNHDA; CDR2 reads SQIVND (reference sequence). Trimming stripped 2 bases from V and 4 bases from J, with 12 bases between. The CDR3 has 15 amino acids. The CDR3 DNA reads as TGTGCCAGTAGTATACGAGGGGGTCAAAATCAGCCCCAGCATTTT. It codes for CASSIRGGQNQPQHF.

This clone occurred a few times. V gene TRBV11-3 combines with J gene TRBJ2-1; TRBD2 aligns across 8 bases. Germline CDR1 and CDR2: SGHNT and YENEEA. The CDR3 is 13 residues long. V trimming: 4 bases; J trimming: 9 bases; junction bases outside the gene matches: 5. The CDR3 loop is CASSWSGSFEQFF. The CDR3 coding sequence is TGTGCCAGCAGCTGGAGCGGGAGCTTTGAGCAGTTCTTC.

The V gene is TRBV27, the J gene TRBJ2-5; TRBD2 agrees at 11 bases. The last part of the DNA fits TRBJ2-7 better; the J call may be wrong. The CDR3 spans 17 residues. Germline loops: CDR1 MNHEY, CDR2 SMNVEV (reference sequence). The CDR3 sequence is CASSKKPGTSGLYEQYF. The DNA for the CDR3 is TGTGCCAGCAGTAAAAAACCCGGGACTAGCGGACTCTACGAGCAGTACTTC.

This chain joins TRBV19 and TRBJ1-2; the D gene is possibly TRBD1 (6 bases). The CDR3 sequence is 14 residues long. Germline V CDR1 and CDR2: LNHDA, SQIVND (reference sequence). Trimming took off 6 bases at V and 4 bases at J, with 15 bases between the two ends. CDR3 nucleotides: TGTGCCAGTAGACAGGGACAACAGCTCTATGGCTACACCTTC. Its translation is CASRQGQQLYGYTF. The entire variable domain, with the rest obtained from reference TRBV19 and TRBJ1-2, is as follows: DGGITQSPKYLFRKEGQNVTLSCEQNLNHDAMYWYRQDPGQGLRLIYYSQIVNDFQKGDIAEGYSVSREKKESFPLTVTSAQKNPTAFYLCASRQGQQLYGYTFGSGTRLTVV.

The chain couples TRBV5-1 to TRBJ1-1; 7 bases line up with TRBD1. The CDR3 has 14 amino acids. Germline-derived CDR1 and CDR2 are SGHRS and YFSETQ. J gave up 3 bases and V 0 bases, and 2 bases lay outside the gene matches. The CDR3 reads CASSLGGQDTEAFF. Written as DNA, the CDR3 is TGCGCCAGCAGCTTGGGAGGACAGGACACTGAAGCTTTCTTT.

V and J are TRBV5-6 and TRBJ2-6, with 9 bases lining up with TRBD1. The CDR3 extends over 18 amino acids. Germline V lookup: CDR1 SGHDT, CDR2 YYEEEE. V trimming: 4 bases; J trimming: 4 bases; junction bases outside the gene matches: 12. The CDR3 DNA reads as TGTGCCAGCAGCGGCTTTCGGGACAGGGCGTTAGGGGCCAACGTCCTGACTTTC. This gives the protein CASSGFRDRALGANVLTF.